The rows below give T cell receptor beta chains drawn from one sample of a study of cytomegalovirus exposure and HLA in healthy donors. Some clones are missing from TCRdb's copy, which holds only in-frame ones; the method was immunoSEQ multiplex PCR. The data contain under 200,000 clones, almost 75% of them singletons. Material: PBMCs. Receptors were obtained from a woman younger than 35 in good health and CMV-seropositive. Both conserved end residues are part of each CDR3. The order of the fields is V gene, CDR3 protein.

TRBV5-4,CASSAGLGDSPLHF
TRBV7-2,CASSQPGQGIHEQFF
TRBV10-3,CAISDLDYRGYTEAFF
TRBV4-2,CASSQDVASGTYTGELFF
TRBV19,CASSGGRGSEKLFF
TRBV2,CASSVNPTGTNYGYTF
TRBV7-9,CASSSGTGGNEKLFF
TRBV7-2,CASSLGGLAGGPNEQFF
TRBV7-2,CASSDHPGLLRGEQFF
TRBV21-1,CASSKAPGTGKHGISQPQHF
TRBV7-8,CASSPLVLAGFSNEQFF
TRBV6-1,CASTDQAGGGETQYF
TRBV2,CASGRDTNTGELFF
TRBV7-2,CASSYGTGSYEQYF
TRBV27,CASRTSGTDTQYF
TRBV4-3,CASSQLGAENTEAFF
TRBV7-2,CASSKQGQGGTEAFF
TRBV7-9,CASSERALGADEKLFF
TRBV9,CASSGRQGANSPLHF
TRBV13,CASSLGRRVQPQHF
TRBV28,CASSGRWGQDTEAFF
TRBV13,CASSLRGGYEQYF
TRBV5-1,CASSLDGRQGNSPLHF
TRBV7-9,CSSSSGQGGTEAFF
TRBV4-1,CASSQGTTFVQETQYF
TRBV5-1,CASSTGREKLFF
TRBV5-6,CASSTKPGRAYEKLFF
TRBV7-6,CASSLLIVDEQFF
TRBV28,CASTIVSPTDTQYF
TRBV4-1,CASSQEGTAWNEQFF
TRBV7-2,CASSLVSRVQSPLHF
TRBV27,CASSLQERYEQYF
TRBV4-3,CASSQKAGGTYEQYF
TRBV19,CASSIAGTGGYSPLHF
TRBV11-1,CASSPQLNTEAFF
TRBV29-1,CSVELPGQSYEQYF
TRBV27,CASSLHLPTGTNSPLHF
TRBV2,CASSEEGGGGNQPQHF
TRBV7-9,CASSTTGDRPNTEAFF
TRBV6-5,CASTQGQGLGAFF
TRBV10-3,CAISESRGNQPQHF
TRBV25-1,CASSIPAGGSYEQYF
TRBV19,CASSITGTVDGYTF
TRBV2,CASTSSPLLAGQAHQPQHF
TRBV29-1,CSVTGGETNEKLFF
TRBV21-1,CASSPHRPQVYNPYEQYF
TRBV30,CAWSVPTGVSDGYTF
TRBV13,CASSLGDLASGELFF
TRBV11-2,CASSYTGGRSYNEQFF
TRBV6-5,CASSYSVQGMGGYTF
TRBV2,CASSDIYGYTF
TRBV29-1,CSVARPAEAFF
TRBV6-1,CASKGQGSEAFF